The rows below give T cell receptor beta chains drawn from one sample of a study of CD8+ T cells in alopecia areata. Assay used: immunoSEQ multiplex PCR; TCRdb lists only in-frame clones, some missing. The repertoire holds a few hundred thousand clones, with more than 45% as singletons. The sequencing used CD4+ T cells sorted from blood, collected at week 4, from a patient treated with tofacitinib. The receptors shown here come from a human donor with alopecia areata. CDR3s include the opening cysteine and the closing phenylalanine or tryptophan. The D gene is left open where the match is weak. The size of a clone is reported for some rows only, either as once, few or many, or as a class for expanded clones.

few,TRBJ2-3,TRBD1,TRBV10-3,CAISERQGGNTDTQYF,TGTGCCATCAGTGAGAGACAGGGTGGGAACACAGATACGCAGTATTTT
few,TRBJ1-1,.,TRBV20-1,CSARKNTEAFF,TGCAGTGCCCGGAAGAACACTGAAGCTTTCTTT
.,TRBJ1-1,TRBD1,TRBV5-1,CASSPTGANTEAFF,TGCGCCAGCAGCCCGACAGGGGCGAACACTGAAGCTTTCTTT
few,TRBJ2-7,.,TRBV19,CASRPTGSATYEQYF,TGTGCCAGTAGGCCAACAGGGTCAGCAACATACGAGCAGTACTTC
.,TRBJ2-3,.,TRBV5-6,CASSLHQGGRTDTQYF,TGTGCCAGCAGCCTACATCAAGGGGGTCGAACAGATACGCAGTATTTT
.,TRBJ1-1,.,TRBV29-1,CSVEVYRTRDTEAFF,TGCAGCGTTGAAGTTTACAGAACTCGAGACACTGAAGCTTTCTTT
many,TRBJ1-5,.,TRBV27,CASSLTDNQPQHF,TGTGCCAGCAGTTTAACTGACAATCAGCCCCAGCATTTT
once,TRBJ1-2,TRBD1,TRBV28,CASRPGTGWEYGYTF,TGTGCCAGCAGACCCGGGACAGGGTGGGAGTATGGCTACACCTTC
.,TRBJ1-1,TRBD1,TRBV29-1,CSWGQTNTEAFF,TGCAGCTGGGGACAGACGAACACTGAAGCTTTCTTT
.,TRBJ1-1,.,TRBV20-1,CSARRETEAFF,TGCAGTGCTCGCAGGGAGACTGAAGCTTTCTTT
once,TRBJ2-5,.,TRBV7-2,CASSLDNGVQTQYF,TGTGCCAGCAGCTTAGACAACGGCGTCCAGACCCAGTACTTC
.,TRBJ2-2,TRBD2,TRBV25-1,CASSGTRTGELFF,TGTGCCAGCAGTGGGACTAGAACCGGGGAGCTGTTTTTT
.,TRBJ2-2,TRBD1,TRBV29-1,CSAKRGQGVGGRSGELFF,TGCAGCGCAAAAAGGGGACAGGGGGTTGGCGGACGTTCCGGGGAGCTGTTTTTT
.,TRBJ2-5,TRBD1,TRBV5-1,CASREDREETQYF,TGCGCCAGCAGGGAGGACAGGGAAGAGACCCAGTACTTC
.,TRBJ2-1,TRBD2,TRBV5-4,CASSPGTSVPNEQFF,TGTGCCAGCAGCCCCGGGACTAGCGTTCCCAATGAGCAGTTCTTC
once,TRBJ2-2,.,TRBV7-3,CASSFFSSNTGELFF,TGTGCCAGCAGCTTTTTTAGCTCGAACACCGGGGAGCTGTTTTTT
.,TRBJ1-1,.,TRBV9,CASSVDSYTEAFF,TGTGCCAGCAGCGTAGACAGTTACACTGAAGCTTTCTTT
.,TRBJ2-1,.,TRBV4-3,CASSQDPPGTNEQFF,TGCGCCAGCAGCCAAGACCCCCCGGGGACCAATGAGCAGTTCTTC
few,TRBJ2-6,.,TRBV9,CASSVVGSGANVLTF,TGTGCCAGCAGCGTAGTTGGCTCTGGGGCCAACGTCCTGACTTTC
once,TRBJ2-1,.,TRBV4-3,CASSQEAPYGPTTLYNEQFF,TGCGCCAGCAGCCAAGAGGCCCCGTATGGGCCAACAACCCTTTACAATGAGCAGTTCTTC
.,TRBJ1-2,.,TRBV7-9,CASSPGGSDGYTF,TGTGCCAGCAGCCCGGGGGGTTCGGATGGCTACACCTTC
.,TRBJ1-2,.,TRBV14,CASSLTSGLLGYTF,TGTGCCAGCAGCCTTACCTCGGGGCTCCTAGGCTACACCTTC
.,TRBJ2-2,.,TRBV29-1,CSARNTGELFF,TGCAGCGCCCGAAACACCGGGGAGCTGTTTTTT
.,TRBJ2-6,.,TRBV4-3,CASSQGGQANVLTF,TGCGCCAGCAGCCAGGGGGGGCAGGCCAACGTCCTGACTTTC
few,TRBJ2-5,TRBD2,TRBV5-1,CASSLIAGGYQETQYF,TGCGCCAGCAGCTTGATTGCGGGGGGGTACCAAGAGACCCAGTACTTC
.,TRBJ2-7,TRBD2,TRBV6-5,CASSPTSGVPYEQYF,TGTGCCAGCAGTCCGACTAGCGGGGTACCCTACGAGCAGTACTTC
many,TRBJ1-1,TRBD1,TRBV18,CASSPGSRQGHGTEAFF,TGTGCCAGCTCACCGGGCTCCCGACAGGGCCATGGCACTGAAGCTTTCTTT
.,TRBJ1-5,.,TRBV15,CATSRARGQPQHF,TGTGCCACCAGCAGAGCCCGGGGTCAGCCCCAGCATTTT
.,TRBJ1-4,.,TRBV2,CASRVFGDEKLFF,TGTGCCAGCAGGGTCTTTGGTGATGAAAAACTGTTTTTT
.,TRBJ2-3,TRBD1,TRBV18,CASSPDRSRTDTQYF,TGTGCCAGCTCACCGGACAGGAGTCGCACAGATACGCAGTATTTT
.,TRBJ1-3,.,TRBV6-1,CASSDLWVNTIYF,TGTGCCAGCAGTGACCTTTGGGTTAACACCATATATTTT
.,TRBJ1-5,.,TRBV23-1,CASSAWAGPPPHF,TGCGCCAGCAGTGCCTGGGCAGGGCCTCCCCCGCATTTT
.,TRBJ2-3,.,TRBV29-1,CSVEESGADTQYF,TGCAGCGTTGAAGAGTCAGGCGCAGATACGCAGTATTTT
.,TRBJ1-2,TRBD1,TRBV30,CAWSNTIPGQGHSNYGYTF,TGTGCCTGGAGTAATACAATCCCGGGACAGGGCCATTCGAACTATGGCTACACCTTC
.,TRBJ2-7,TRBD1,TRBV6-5,CASRHGDRPTYEQYF,TGTGCCAGCAGACACGGGGACAGGCCCACCTACGAGCAGTACTTC
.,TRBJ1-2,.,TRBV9,CASSSHRDGYTF,TGTGCCAGCAGCTCGCATAGGGATGGCTACACCTTC
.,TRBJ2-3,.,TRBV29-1,CSVGAERTDTQYF,TGCAGCGTTGGAGCGGAGCGCACAGATACGCAGTATTTT
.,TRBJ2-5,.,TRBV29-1,CSGGQETQYF,TGCAGCGGCGGACAAGAGACCCAGTACTTC
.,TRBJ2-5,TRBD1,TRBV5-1,CASSLYRGPETQYF,TGCGCCAGCAGCTTGTACAGGGGGCCGGAGACCCAGTACTTC
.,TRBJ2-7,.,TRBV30,CAWSVLLGEQYF,TGTGCCTGGAGTGTACTCCTGGGCGAGCAGTACTTC
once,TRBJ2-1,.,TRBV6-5,CASSYSVPGAGNEQFF,TGTGCCAGCAGTTACTCGGTGCCAGGGGCTGGCAATGAGCAGTTCTTC
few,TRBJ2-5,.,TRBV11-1,CASSLRWQRETQYF,TGTGCCAGCAGCTTAAGGTGGCAGAGAGAGACCCAGTACTTC
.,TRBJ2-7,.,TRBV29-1,CSVHQGSRNEQYF,TGCAGCGTTCACCAGGGGAGCAGGAACGAGCAGTACTTC
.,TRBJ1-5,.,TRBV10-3,CAAARIGSGGPQHF,TGTGCCGCCGCTCGGATTGGGTCGGGAGGGCCCCAGCATTTT
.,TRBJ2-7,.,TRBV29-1,CSVWDHKDYEQYF,TGCAGCGTTTGGGACCACAAGGACTACGAGCAGTACTTC
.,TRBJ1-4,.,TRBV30,CAWCTQGTTNEKLFF,TGTGCCTGGTGTACACAGGGAACCACTAATGAAAAACTGTTTTTT
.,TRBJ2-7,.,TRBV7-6,CASSPTGRGYEQYF,TGTGCCAGCAGCCCTACTGGTCGTGGTTACGAGCAGTACTTC
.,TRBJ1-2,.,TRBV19,CASSPRTASGYTF,TGTGCCAGTAGTCCCCGGACAGCGAGCGGCTACACCTTC
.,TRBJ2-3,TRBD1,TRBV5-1,CASSLGQGDTQYF,TGCGCCAGCAGCTTGGGACAGGGGGATACGCAGTATTTT
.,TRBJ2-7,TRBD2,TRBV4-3,CASSQTWEGVGYEQYF,TGCGCCAGCAGCCAAACCTGGGAGGGTGTTGGCTACGAGCAGTACTTC
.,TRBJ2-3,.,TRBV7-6,CASSFRGPQIITDTQYF,TGTGCCAGCAGCTTCCGGGGGCCACAAATAATCACAGATACGCAGTATTTT
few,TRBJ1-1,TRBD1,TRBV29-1,CSVTRGLDTEAFF,TGCAGCGTTACCAGGGGGCTTGACACTGAAGCTTTCTTT
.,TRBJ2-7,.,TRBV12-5,CASGQSEAYEQYF,TGTGCTAGTGGGCAGTCGGAGGCCTACGAGCAGTACTTC
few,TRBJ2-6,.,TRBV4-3,CASSRISGANVLTF,TGCGCCAGCAGCCGAATCTCTGGGGCCAACGTCCTGACTTTC